This TCR beta chain emerged from a study of cytomegalovirus exposure and HLA in healthy donors. Findings and caveats of the study: A later analysis reportedly found that, within productive TCRs, an Asian-associated ancestry cluster had fewer N-insertions than the mean observed across the roughly 690 donors.

This clone has more than one count but fewer than ten. Its cognate antigen is unknown. The CDR3 runs 13 residues. CDR1 is MGHDK and CDR2 is SYGVNS in the germline V gene. V shed 7 bases, J shed 5 bases, and the junction held 6 bases outside the gene matches. The primer mix had 60 Vbeta and 13 Jbeta primers. Assay: immunoSEQ multiplex PCR; the TCRdb copy retains only in-frame clones and omits some. The sample lists about 140,000 clones, roughly four fifths occurring once. The receptor was derived from a man between 18 and 35 years old in good health and CMV-seropositive. Sequencing was carried out using PBMCs. The chain combines TRBV25-1 with TRBJ2-7, with 9 bases lining up with TRBD1. CDR3 amino acids: CASTRQGVDEQYF. The CDR3 coding sequence is TGTGCCAGCACAAGACAGGGGGTGGACGAGCAGTACTTC.